One and the same sample provided the 7 T cell receptor beta chains below, sequenced in a study of blood T cells in healthy people across ages (dated by TCRdb to between 2014 and 2017). Receptor libraries were prepared by 5' RACE. Sequencing took place on an Illumina HiSeq 2500. The second PCR ran for about 7 to 11 cycles and used a J-beta primer mix along with a sample-barcoded 5' primer. TCRdb passed the public sequencing reads through fastp at Q25 and MiXCR, retaining productive beta sequences. A single entry per CDR3 protein holds the most common genes and DNA from its merged rows. This sample has 650,000 or so distinct CDR3 sequences in its table, and about 50% of those were observed once. The ten most abundant clones make up roughly 13% of the sample. Sequencing input: blood. The receptors derive from a woman older than 75 in good health.

The chain carries TRBV9 and TRBJ2-1, with TRBD1 matching over 9 bases. Losses at the gene ends were 0 bases for V and 7 bases for J; bases not matched to a gene: 11. CDR1 is SGDLS, CDR2 YYNGEE, per germline. The CDR3 is 17 residues long. The CDR3 coding sequence is TGTGCCAGCAGCGTAGCTACGGCCGGGACAGGGCTGAATGAGCAGTTCTTC. Protein product: CASSVATAGTGLNEQFF.

The rearrangement uses TRBV29-1 and TRBJ1-1; D is ambiguous. This CDR3 spans 12 amino acids. Looked up from germline, CDR1 is SQVTM and CDR2 is ANQGSEA. V was shortened by 4 bases and J by 4 bases, with 10 bases between the two germline ends. CDR3 residues: CSVVPGSTEAFF. CDR3 DNA sequence: TGCAGCGTTGTACCGGGGAGCACTGAAGCTTTCTTT.

Concerning this clonotype itself: This may be a read error, as it is one base from a much larger clone. The chain carries TRBV7-8 and TRBJ2-3, with a weak D call TRBD1 (5 bases). V shed 7 bases and J shed 2 bases, with 13 bases lying between them. CDR1 and CDR2 from the germline V gene are SGHVS and FQNEAQ. The CDR3 consists of 14 residues. CDR3 DNA: TGTGCCAGCATCCTGGGGCAGATCACAGATACGCAGTATTTT. It translates to CASILGQITDTQYF.

This clonotype showed up just a few times. The chain carries TRBV7-9 and TRBJ2-2; tentative D call: TRBD2 (5 bases). Germline values: CDR1 SEHNR, CDR2 FQNEAQ (reference sequence). With 6 bases removed from V and 5 bases from J, the gap between germline ends came to 16 bases. The CDR3 covers 15 residues. CDR3 loop: CASSPPDSGTGELFF. The CDR3 DNA reads as TGTGCCAGCAGTCCCCCGGACTCGGGGACCGGGGAGCTGTTTTTT.

This clonotype was counted ten times or more. This rearrangement joins TRBV7-2 to TRBJ2-1, with 7 bases fitting TRBD1. Germline values: CDR1 SGHTA, CDR2 FQGNSA. Trimming cost V 5 bases and J 6 bases; bases outside gene matches: 4. The CDR3 covers 13 residues. The CDR3 region has the DNA TGTGCCAGCAGCATCGACAGGGTCAATGAGCAGTTCTTC. It encodes CASSIDRVNEQFF.

This clonotype was detected many times. The chain is built from TRBV27 and TRBJ2-6; unclear D gene. Trimming removed 5 bases from V and 0 bases from J, with 8 bases in between. The CDR3 loop spans 15 amino acids. The germline V gene has CDR1 MNHEY and CDR2 SMNVEV (reference sequence). In nucleotides, the CDR3 is TGTGCCAGCAGTCTGAGAATCTCTGGGGCCAACGTCCTGACTTTC. It yields the protein CASSLRISGANVLTF.

This clonotype showed up just a few times. The rearrangement links TRBV12-3 or TRBV12-4 to TRBJ2-4, with D possibly TRBD2 on 6 matching bases. This CDR3 is built from 13 residues. Between the trimmed V and J ends, which lost 6 bases and 6 bases, there was a span of 12 bases. The CDR3 bases are TGTGCCAGCAGCATTAGGGGAGGAAACATTCAGTACTTC. It yields the protein CASSIRGGNIQYF.